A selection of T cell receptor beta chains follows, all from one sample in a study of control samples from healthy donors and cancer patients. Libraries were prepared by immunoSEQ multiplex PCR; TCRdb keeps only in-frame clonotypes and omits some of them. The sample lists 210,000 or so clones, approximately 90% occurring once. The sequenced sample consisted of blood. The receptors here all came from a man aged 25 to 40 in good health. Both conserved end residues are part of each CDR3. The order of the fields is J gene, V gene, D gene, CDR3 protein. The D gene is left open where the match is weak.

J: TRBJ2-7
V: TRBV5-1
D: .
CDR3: CASSSQGGSSYEQYF

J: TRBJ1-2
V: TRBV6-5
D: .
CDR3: CASTSGGGDYGYTF

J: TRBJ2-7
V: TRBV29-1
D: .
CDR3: CSAEGSLGEQYF

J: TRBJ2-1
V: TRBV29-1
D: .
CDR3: CSVQGSSYNEQFF

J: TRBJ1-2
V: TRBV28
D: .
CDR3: CASSLRGDYGYTF

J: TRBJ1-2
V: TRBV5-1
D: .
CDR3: CASSLAGSDYGYTF

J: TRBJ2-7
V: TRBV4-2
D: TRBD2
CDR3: CASSHSEFRRGGSYEQYF

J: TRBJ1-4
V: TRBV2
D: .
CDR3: CASSGPASNEKLFF

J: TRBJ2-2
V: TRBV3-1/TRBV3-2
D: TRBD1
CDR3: CASSPYSQGANTGELFF

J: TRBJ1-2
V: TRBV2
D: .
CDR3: CASSEQPNYGYTF

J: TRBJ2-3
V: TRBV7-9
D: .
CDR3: CASSAPSSRGITDTQYF

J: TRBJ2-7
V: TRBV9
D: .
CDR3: CASGPGTPGFEQYF

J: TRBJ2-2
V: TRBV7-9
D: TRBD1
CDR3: CASSPQGGVLGELFF

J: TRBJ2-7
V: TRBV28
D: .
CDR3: CASSLGRAFLSYEQYF

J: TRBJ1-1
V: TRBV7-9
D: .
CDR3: CASMEGLNTEAFF

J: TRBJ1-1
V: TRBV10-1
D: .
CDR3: CASSNTGTEAFF

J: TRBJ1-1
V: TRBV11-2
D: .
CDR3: CASEPEENTEAFF

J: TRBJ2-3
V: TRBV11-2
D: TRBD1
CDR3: CASSLLGQNTDTQYF

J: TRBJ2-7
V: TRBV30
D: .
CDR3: CAWSWDNSYEQYF

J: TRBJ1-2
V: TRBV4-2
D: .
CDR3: CASSPSLSGPNYGYTF

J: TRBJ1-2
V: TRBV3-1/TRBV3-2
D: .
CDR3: CASSQDLRGAVANYGYTF

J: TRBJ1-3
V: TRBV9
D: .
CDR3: CASSVGSGNTIYF

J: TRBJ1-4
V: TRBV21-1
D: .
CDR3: CASSYGRGWEKLFF

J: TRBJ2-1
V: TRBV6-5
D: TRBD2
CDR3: CASSPLSGGANEQFF

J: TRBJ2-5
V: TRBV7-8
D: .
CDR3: CASSLGNRETQYF

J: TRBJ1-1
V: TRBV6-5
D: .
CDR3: CASSYWKGATEAFF

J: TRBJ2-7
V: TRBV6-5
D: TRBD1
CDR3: CASSYGQGAREQYF

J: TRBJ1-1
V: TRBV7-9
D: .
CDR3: CASTKGGGVTEAFF

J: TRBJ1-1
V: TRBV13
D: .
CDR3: CASSAKQGGVAFF

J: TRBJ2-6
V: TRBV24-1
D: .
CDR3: CATSDSDSSSGANVLTF

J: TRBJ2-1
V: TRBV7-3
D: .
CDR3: CASSQGPEQFF

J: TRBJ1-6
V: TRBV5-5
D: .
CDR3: CASSLALGSYNSPLHF

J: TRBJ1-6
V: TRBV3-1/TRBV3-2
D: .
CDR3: CASSQDQGSSPLHF

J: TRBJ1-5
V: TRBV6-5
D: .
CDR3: CASRKRGENQPQHF

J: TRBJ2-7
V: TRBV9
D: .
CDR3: CASSERGTAIHEQYF

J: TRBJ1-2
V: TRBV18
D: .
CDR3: CASSPDGFYGYTF

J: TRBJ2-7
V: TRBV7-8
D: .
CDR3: CASSGSTGPYEQYF

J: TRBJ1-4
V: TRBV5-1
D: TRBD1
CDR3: CASSLEGYRGQYEKLFF

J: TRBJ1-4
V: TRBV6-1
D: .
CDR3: CASSEVMDRNEKLFF

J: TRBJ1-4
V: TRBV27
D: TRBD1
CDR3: CASSQDRGHEKLFF

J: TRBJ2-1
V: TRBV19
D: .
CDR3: CASSTDWDYNEQFF

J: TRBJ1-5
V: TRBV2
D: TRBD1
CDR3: CASSRNRGDQPQHF

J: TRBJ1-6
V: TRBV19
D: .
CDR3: CASSIKLLAGGTNSPLHF

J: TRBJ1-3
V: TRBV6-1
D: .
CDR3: CASSEWPGSGNTIYF

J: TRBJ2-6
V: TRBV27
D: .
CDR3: CASSHLSSSGANVLTF

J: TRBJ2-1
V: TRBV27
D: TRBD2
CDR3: CASTDVGSGGRNEQFF

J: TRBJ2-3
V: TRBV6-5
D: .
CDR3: CASSRTSRDTQYF

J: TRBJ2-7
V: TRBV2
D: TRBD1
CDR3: CASREKDRAFYEQYF

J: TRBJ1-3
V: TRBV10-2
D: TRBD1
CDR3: CASSTGRLGSGNTIYF

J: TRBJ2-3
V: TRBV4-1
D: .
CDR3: CASSQGGARTTDTQYF

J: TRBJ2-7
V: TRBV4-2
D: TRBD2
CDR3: CASSHGTSSGGPDREQYF